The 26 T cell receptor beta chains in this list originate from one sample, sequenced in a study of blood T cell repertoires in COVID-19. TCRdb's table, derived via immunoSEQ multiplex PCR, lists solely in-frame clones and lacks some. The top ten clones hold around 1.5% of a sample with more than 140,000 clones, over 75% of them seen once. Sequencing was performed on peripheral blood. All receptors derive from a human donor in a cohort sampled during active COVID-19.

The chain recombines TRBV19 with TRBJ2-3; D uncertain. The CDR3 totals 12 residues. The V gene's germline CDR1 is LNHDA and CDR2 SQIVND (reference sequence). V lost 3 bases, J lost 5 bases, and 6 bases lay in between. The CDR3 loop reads CASSIGVDTQYF. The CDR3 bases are TGTGCCAGTAGTATCGGAGTAGATACGCAGTATTTT.

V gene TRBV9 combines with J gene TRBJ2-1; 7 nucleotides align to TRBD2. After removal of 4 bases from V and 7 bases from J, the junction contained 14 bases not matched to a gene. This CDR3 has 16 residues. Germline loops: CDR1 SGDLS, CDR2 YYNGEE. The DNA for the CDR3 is TGTGCCAGCAGCTCAGGAGAGCGGGGCCTCCGGAATGAGCAGTTCTTC. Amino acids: CASSSGERGLRNEQFF.

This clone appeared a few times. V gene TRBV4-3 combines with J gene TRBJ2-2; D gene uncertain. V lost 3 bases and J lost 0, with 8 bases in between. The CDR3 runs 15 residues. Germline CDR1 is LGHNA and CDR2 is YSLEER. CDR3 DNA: TGCGCCAGCAGCCACCTAGGAACGAACACCGGGGAGCTGTTTTTT. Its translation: CASSHLGTNTGELFF.

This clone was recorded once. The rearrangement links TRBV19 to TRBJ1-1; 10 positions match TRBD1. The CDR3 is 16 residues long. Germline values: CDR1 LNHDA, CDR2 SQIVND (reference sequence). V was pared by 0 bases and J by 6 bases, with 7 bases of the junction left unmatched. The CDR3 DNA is TGTGCCAGTAGTATAGAGACAGGGGGCGAAACGGCTGAAGCTTTCTTT. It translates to CASSIETGGETAEAFF.

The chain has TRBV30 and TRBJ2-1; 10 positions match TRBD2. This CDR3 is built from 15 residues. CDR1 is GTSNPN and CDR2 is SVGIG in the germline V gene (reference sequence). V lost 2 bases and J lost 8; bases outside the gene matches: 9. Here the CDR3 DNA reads TGTGCCTGGAGTCACAACTTAGCGGGAGGAGATGAGCAGTTCTTC. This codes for CAWSHNLAGGDEQFF.

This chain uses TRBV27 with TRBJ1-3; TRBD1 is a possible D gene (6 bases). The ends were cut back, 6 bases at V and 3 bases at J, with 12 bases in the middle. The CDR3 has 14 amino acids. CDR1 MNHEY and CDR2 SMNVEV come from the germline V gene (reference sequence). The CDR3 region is CASRGGAIGNTIYF. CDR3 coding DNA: TGTGCCAGCAGGGGGGGGGCAATTGGAAACACCATATATTTT.

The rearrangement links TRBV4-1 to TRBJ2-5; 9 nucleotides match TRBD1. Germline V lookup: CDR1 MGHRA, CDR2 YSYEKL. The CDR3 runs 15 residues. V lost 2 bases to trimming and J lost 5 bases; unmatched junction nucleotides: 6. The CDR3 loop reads CASSQRDREGETQYF. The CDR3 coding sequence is TGCGCCAGCAGCCAACGGGACAGGGAGGGGGAGACCCAGTACTTC.

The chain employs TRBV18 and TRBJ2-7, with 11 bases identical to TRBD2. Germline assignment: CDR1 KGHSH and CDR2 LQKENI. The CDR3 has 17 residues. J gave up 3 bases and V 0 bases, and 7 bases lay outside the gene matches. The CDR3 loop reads CASSPPGGLAGDYEQYF. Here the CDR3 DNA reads TGTGCCAGCTCACCACCGGGAGGACTAGCGGGTGACTACGAGCAGTACTTC.

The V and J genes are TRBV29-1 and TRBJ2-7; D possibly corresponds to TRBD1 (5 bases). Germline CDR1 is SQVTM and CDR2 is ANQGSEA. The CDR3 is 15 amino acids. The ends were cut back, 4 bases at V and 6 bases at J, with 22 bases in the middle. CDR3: CSVAPGWNPFGEQYF. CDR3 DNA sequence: TGCAGCGTTGCGCCAGGGTGGAACCCATTCGGCGAGCAGTACTTC.

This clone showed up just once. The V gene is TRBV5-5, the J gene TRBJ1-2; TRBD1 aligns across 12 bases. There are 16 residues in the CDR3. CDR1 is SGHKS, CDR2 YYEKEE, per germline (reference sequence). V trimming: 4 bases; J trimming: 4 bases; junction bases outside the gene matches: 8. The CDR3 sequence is CASSPIPGQGAYGYTF. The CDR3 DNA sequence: TGTGCCAGCAGCCCGATACCGGGACAGGGGGCCTATGGCTACACCTTC.

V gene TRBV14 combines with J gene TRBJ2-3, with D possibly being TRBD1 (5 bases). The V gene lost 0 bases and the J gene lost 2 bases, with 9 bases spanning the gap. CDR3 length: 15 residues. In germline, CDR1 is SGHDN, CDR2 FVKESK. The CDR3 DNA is TGTGCCAGCAGCCAAGAAACAGGATACACAGATACGCAGTATTTT. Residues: CASSQETGYTDTQYF.

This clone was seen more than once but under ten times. The DNA of the CDR3 is TGTGCCAGCACCTCAGCCGGACAGGGGGCGCGTTATGGCTACACCTTC. Encoded protein: CASTSAGQGARYGYTF. This chain connects TRBV28 to TRBJ1-2; 11 bases fit TRBD1. Looked up from germline, CDR1 is MDHEN and CDR2 is SYDVKM. There are 16 residues in the CDR3. The trim removed 7 bases at V and 5 bases at J, leaving 12 bases unmatched.

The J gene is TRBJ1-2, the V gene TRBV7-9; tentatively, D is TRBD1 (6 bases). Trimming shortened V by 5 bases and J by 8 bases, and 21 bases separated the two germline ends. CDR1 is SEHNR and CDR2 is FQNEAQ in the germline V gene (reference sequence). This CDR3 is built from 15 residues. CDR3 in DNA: TGTGCCAGCAGCCCCTTGGGGACACCCGGAGACGGCTACACCTTC. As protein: CASSPLGTPGDGYTF.

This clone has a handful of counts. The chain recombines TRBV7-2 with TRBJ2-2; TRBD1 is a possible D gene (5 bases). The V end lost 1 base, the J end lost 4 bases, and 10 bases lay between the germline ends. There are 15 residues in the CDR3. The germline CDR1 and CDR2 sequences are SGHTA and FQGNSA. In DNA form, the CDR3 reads TGTGCCAGCAGCTTAGTAGGGGCAGGCACCGGGGAGCTGTTTTTT. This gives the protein CASSLVGAGTGELFF.

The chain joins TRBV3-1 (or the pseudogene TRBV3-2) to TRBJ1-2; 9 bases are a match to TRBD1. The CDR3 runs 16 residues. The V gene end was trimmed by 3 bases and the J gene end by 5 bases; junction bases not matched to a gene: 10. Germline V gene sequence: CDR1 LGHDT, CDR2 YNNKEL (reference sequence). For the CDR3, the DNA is TGTGCCAGCAGCCAGGCCTTCGGGACAGGGCTGTATGGCTACACCTTC. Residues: CASSQAFGTGLYGYTF.

CDR3 residues: CASRALYSNQPQHF. The CDR3 coding sequence is TGTGCCAGCAGAGCCCTTTATAGCAATCAGCCCCAGCATTTT. The chain uses TRBV6-5 and TRBJ1-5; D is uncertain. The germline V and J ends were trimmed by 6 bases and 0 bases, with 9 bases remaining between them. Per germline, CDR1 MNHEY and CDR2 SVGAGI. The CDR3 is 14 amino acids.

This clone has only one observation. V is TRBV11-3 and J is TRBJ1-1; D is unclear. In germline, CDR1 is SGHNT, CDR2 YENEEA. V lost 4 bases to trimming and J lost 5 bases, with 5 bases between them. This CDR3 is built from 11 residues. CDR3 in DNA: TGTGCCAGCAGCTCGGGGACTGAAGCTTTCTTT. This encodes CASSSGTEAFF. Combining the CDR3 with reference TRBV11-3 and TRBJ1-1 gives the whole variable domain EAGVVQSPRYKIIEKKQPVAFWCNPISGHNTLYWYLQNLGQGPELLIRYENEEAVDDSQLPKDRFSAERLKGVDSTLKIQPAELGDSAVYLCASSSGTEAFFGQGTRLTVV.

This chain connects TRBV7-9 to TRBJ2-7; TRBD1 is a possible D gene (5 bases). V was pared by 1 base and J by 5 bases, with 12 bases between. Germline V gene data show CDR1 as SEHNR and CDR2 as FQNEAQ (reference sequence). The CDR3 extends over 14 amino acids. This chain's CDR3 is CASSLGQGNNEQYF. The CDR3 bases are TGTGCCAGCAGCTTAGGCCAGGGAAACAACGAGCAGTACTTC.

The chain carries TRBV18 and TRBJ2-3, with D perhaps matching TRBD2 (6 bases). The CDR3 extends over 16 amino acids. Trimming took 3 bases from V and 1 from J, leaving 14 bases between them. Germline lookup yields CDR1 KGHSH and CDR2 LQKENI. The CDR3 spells CASSPGGSSGTDTQYF. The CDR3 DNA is TGTGCCAGCTCACCGGGTGGATCTAGCGGCACAGATACGCAGTATTTT.

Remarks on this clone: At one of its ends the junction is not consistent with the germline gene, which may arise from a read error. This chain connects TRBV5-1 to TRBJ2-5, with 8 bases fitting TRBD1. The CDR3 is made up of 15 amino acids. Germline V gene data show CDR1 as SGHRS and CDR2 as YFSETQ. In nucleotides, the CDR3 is TGCGCCAGCAGATTGGGACAGGTGAACCAAGAGACCCAGTACTTC. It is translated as CASRLGQVNQETQYF.

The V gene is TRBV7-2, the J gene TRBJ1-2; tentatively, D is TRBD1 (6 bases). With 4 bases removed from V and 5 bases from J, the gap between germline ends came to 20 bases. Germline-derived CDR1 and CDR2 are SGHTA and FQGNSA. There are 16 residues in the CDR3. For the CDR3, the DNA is TGTGCCAGCAGCTCAGGGTTTGCCACAGGGAATTATGGCTACACCTTC. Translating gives CASSSGFATGNYGYTF.

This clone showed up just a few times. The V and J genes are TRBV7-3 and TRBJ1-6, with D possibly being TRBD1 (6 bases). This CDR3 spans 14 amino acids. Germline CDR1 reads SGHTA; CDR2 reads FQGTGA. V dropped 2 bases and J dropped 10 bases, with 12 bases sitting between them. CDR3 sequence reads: CASSLQGSRSPLHF. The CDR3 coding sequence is TGTGCCAGCAGCTTACAGGGGAGCAGATCACCCCTCCACTTT.

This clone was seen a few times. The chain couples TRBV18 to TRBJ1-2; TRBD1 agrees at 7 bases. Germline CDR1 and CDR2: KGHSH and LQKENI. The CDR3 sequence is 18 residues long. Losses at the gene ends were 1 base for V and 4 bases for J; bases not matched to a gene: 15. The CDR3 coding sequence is TGTGCCAGCTCACCACTATTCGTCGGGGACAGAAATTTCTATGGCTACACCTTC. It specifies CASSPLFVGDRNFYGYTF.

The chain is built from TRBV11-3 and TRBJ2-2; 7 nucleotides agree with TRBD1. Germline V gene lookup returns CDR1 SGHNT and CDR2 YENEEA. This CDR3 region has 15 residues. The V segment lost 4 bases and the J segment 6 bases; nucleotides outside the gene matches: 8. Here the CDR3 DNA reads TGTGCCAGCAGCTCGGGACAGACCCGCCCCGGGGAGCTGTTTTTT. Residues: CASSSGQTRPGELFF.

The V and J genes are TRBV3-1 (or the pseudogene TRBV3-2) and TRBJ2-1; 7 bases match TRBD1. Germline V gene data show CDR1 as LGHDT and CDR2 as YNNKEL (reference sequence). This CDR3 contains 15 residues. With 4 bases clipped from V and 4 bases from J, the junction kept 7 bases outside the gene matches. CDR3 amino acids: CASSRRDSGYNEQFF. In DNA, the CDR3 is TGTGCCAGCAGCCGACGGGACAGCGGATACAATGAGCAGTTCTTC.

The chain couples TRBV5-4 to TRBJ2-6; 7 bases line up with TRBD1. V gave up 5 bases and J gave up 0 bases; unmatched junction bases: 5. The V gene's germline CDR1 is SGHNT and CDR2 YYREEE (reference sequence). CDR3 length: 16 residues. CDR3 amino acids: CASSSGQDSGANVLTF. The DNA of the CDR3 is TGTGCCAGCAGTTCTGGACAGGACTCTGGGGCCAACGTCCTGACTTTC.